The source of this TCR beta chain is a study of early stage breast cancer tumors. Study-wide background: Of around 16 invasive breast tumors, twelve were hormone receptor-positive, HER2-negative.

Method: immunoSEQ multiplex PCR; TCRdb's copy keeps in-frame clones and lacks some. Here the sample spans 39,000 or so clones, about 78% being singletons. In its sample, this clone was seen once. From germline, CDR1 is LNHDA and CDR2 SQIVND (reference sequence). The CDR3 consists of 13 residues. Trimming removed 4 bases at V and 0 bases at J, with 3 bases between. The chain joins TRBV19 to TRBJ2-2, with no clear D. This TCR was recovered from a person aged 45 to 59 with breast cancer. Sequenced material: blood. The CDR3 protein is CASSRPNTGELFF. The CDR3 region has the DNA TGTGCCAGTAGTAGGCCGAACACCGGGGAGCTGTTTTTT.